These 24 T cell receptor beta chains were all obtained from the same sample, sequenced in a study of spatial heterogeneity in lung cancer. Described time point: sample taken at primary tumor resection. Unsorted samples of tumor, nontumor lung or frozen PBMC had their whole RNA sequenced. TCRdb used MiXCR to reprocess the 5' RACE reads, holding one entry per CDR3 protein. The sample has over 9,500 distinct CDR3 sequences; roughly 3.6% are singletons. The material was PBMCs, obtained at surgery. All receptors derive from a female donor with early-stage non-small cell lung cancer.

By share of the sample, this clonotype is large. This beta chain lies outside the target of a library built for alpha chains; its clone size means little. The V call is TRBV28, the J call TRBJ2-4; 7 bases fit TRBD1. Germline assignment: CDR1 MDHEN and CDR2 SYDVKM. V shed 4 bases, J shed 5 bases, and the junction held 14 bases outside the gene matches. There are 17 residues in the CDR3. CDR3 amino acids: CASSSHSDREGQNIQYF. In DNA form, the CDR3 reads TGTGCCAGCAGTTCGCACTCTGACAGGGAAGGCCAAAACATTCAGTACTTC.

There are many counts of this clonotype. This beta chain slipped into a library made for alpha chains as a stray read, so its size is not meaningful. This chain connects TRBV12-3 or TRBV12-4 to TRBJ1-4; D gene unclear. V dropped 6 bases and J dropped 0 bases, with 8 bases sitting between them. This CDR3 spans 14 amino acids. CDR3 amino acids: CASRESSTNEKLFF. CDR3 DNA: TGTGCCAGCAGGGAGTCATCAACTAATGAAAAACTGTTTTTT.

About this clonotype: The size of this beta chain means little, since it is a stray read in a library made for alpha chains. V is TRBV19 and J is TRBJ2-1; the D gene is possibly TRBD2 (6 bases). The CDR3 runs to 14 residues. V was trimmed by 0 bases and J by 4 bases, leaving 7 bases between them. Germline values: CDR1 LNHDA, CDR2 SQIVND (reference sequence). The DNA for the CDR3 is TGTGCCAGTAGTATAGAGAGCGGGTACAATGAGCAGTTCTTC. Protein sequence: CASSIESGYNEQFF.

This clonotype appeared many times. A library prepared for alpha chains yielded this beta chain as an off-target read; its size is of little meaning. The V call is TRBV4-1, the J call TRBJ2-1, with 9 nucleotides matching TRBD2. Losses at the gene ends were 0 bases for V and 11 bases for J; bases not matched to a gene: 8. Germline V gene lookup returns CDR1 MGHRA and CDR2 YSYEKL. The CDR3 contains 15 residues. The CDR3 coding sequence is TGCGCCAGCAGCCAAGATAGAGCTAGCGGGGCCCAGCAGTTCTTC. Translating it yields CASSQDRASGAQQFF.

Many counts were recorded for this clonotype. Because the library targeted alpha chains, this beta chain is an off-target read whose size means little. The chain combines TRBV7-2 with TRBJ2-7; D is ambiguous. From germline, CDR1 is SGHTA and CDR2 FQGNSA. There are 14 residues in the CDR3. V was shortened by 0 bases and J by 3 bases, with 9 bases between the two germline ends. CDR3 in amino acids: CASSLAEQFYEQYF. In nucleotides, the CDR3 is TGTGCCAGCAGCTTAGCGGAGCAGTTCTACGAGCAGTACTTC.

This clonotype was detected ten times or more. This beta chain turned up in a library designed for alpha chains; as an off-target read, its abundance says little. CDR3 sequence reads: CASSQDSGNIQYF. CDR3 in DNA: TGTGCCAGCAGCCAAGATTCGGGAAACATTCAGTACTTC. The rearrangement joins TRBV14 to TRBJ2-4; D is unclear. The V end was cut by 0 bases, the J end by 6 bases, with 6 bases between. From germline, CDR1 is SGHDN and CDR2 FVKESK. The CDR3 is 13 residues long.

Concerning this clonotype itself: This beta chain is an off-target read within a library intended for alpha chains, so its frequency means little. This chain joins TRBV5-4 and TRBJ2-3; either TRBD1 or TRBD2 may supply D (5 bases each). The germline V and J ends were trimmed by 3 bases and 3 bases, with 17 bases remaining between them. CDR1 is SGHNT and CDR2 is YYREEE in the germline V gene (reference sequence). CDR3 length: 16 amino acids. The CDR3 region is CASSSVRQGVTDTQYF. The CDR3 DNA reads TGTGCCAGCAGCTCGGTGCGGCAGGGAGTGACAGATACGCAGTATTTT.

This clonotype was seen repeatedly, ten times or more. Because the library targeted alpha chains, this beta chain is an off-target read whose size means little. The rearrangement links TRBV7-9 to TRBJ1-3, with a weak D call TRBD1 (6 bases). The CDR3 is 13 residues long. Trimming shortened V by 6 bases and J by 1 base, and 7 bases separated the two germline ends. Germline V gene lookup returns CDR1 SEHNR and CDR2 FQNEAQ (reference sequence). CDR3 nucleotides: TGTGCCAGCAGAGGGGGTTCTGGAAACACCATATATTTT. Its protein product is CASRGGSGNTIYF. Supplemented by reference TRBV7-9 and TRBJ1-3, the full variable domain reads DTGVSQNPRHKITKRGQNVTFRCDPISEHNRLYWYRQTLGQGPEFLTYFQNEAQLEKSRLLSDRFSAERPKGSFSTLEIQRTEQGDSAMYLCASRGGSGNTIYFGEGSWLTVV.

This clonotype has a count of ten or more. For a library built for alpha chains, this beta chain is a stray read; little rests on its size. The chain couples TRBV6-1 to TRBJ2-7; 11 positions agree with TRBD2. Germline values: CDR1 MNHNS, CDR2 SASEGT. With 2 bases clipped from V and 4 bases from J, the junction kept 7 bases outside the gene matches. The CDR3 contains 16 residues. The DNA for the CDR3 is TGTGCCAGCAGTGAATCTATAGCGGGGGGGCCTTACGAGCAGTACTTC. The encoded protein is CASSESIAGGPYEQYF.

This clonotype was observed many times. This beta chain is off target for a library built for alpha chains, so its abundance means little. This chain joins TRBV7-9 and TRBJ1-1; a weak D match, TRBD1 (5 bases). This CDR3 comprises 14 residues. V was pared by 1 base and J by 4 bases, with 10 bases between. CDR1 is SEHNR and CDR2 is FQNEAQ in the germline V gene (reference sequence). The CDR3 DNA sequence: TGTGCCAGCAGCTTAGTTCAGGGCGGCACTGAAGCTTTCTTT. Protein: CASSLVQGGTEAFF.

This clonotype came up many times. In a library made to pick up alpha chains, this beta chain is a stray read with a size that means little. The chain links TRBV6-5 to TRBJ1-1, with a tentative D call TRBD1 (5 bases). Germline values: CDR1 MNHEY, CDR2 SVGAGI. There are 15 residues in the CDR3. The V end lost 8 bases, the J end lost 1 base, and 17 bases lay between the germline ends. Written as DNA, the CDR3 is TGTGCCAGCCAACCCGACGGGGCGGCGAACACTGAAGCTTTCTTT. It specifies CASQPDGAANTEAFF.

Note on this clonotype: The library was designed around alpha chains, so this beta chain is a stray read whose abundance carries little weight. The V gene is TRBV12-3 or TRBV12-4, the J gene TRBJ2-3, with 7 nucleotides matching TRBD1. V was clipped by 5 bases and J by 5 bases; unmatched bases: 13. There are 16 residues in the CDR3. DNA of the CDR3: TGTGCCAGCAGTGGACGGACAGGCCACCAAGGAGATACGCAGTATTTT. Translated: CASSGRTGHQGDTQYF.

This clonotype came up many times. Since it is a stray read in a library aimed at alpha chains, this beta chain has a size that is not meaningful. The chain is built from TRBV20-1 and TRBJ2-2; D perhaps matches TRBD2 (5 bases). V lost 5 bases to trimming and J lost 6 bases, with 13 bases between them. Germline CDR1 and CDR2: DFQATT and SNEGSKA (reference sequence). This CDR3 has 13 amino acids. CDR3 DNA: TGCAGTGCTCGAGGACTGGTCTCCGGGGAGCTGTTTTTT. Residues: CSARGLVSGELFF.

The sample holds many counts of this clonotype. This beta chain turned up in a library designed for alpha chains; as an off-target read, its abundance says little. This sequence joins TRBV20-1 and TRBJ1-5; possibly TRBD1 for D (5 bases). The CDR3 is 15 residues long. Trimming left V 5 bases short and J 3 bases short, with 17 bases between. Germline values: CDR1 DFQATT, CDR2 SNEGSKA (reference sequence). This CDR3 reads CSAGTTSGNNQPQHF. The CDR3 coding sequence is TGCAGTGCTGGAACGACCTCAGGGAACAATCAGCCCCAGCATTTT.

This clonotype was seen ten or more times. A library made for alpha chains picked up this beta chain off target, so its size means little. The rearrangement links TRBV10-3 to TRBJ2-3, with D perhaps matching TRBD2 (5 bases). CDR1 ENHRY and CDR2 SYGVKD come from the germline V gene. The CDR3 is 12 residues long. Trimming left V 10 bases short and J 6 bases short, with 14 bases between. The CDR3 sequence: CATSGVADTQYF. The CDR3 DNA reads TGTGCCACCTCCGGGGTGGCCGATACGCAGTATTTT.

This clonotype came up many times. As an off-target read in a library built for alpha chains, this beta chain has a frequency of little significance. The CDR3 spells CATGTSGRNEQFF. The CDR3 region has the DNA TGTGCCACCGGGACTAGCGGGAGGAATGAGCAGTTCTTC. V and J are TRBV15 and TRBJ2-1; 15 bases match TRBD2. Germline V gene data show CDR1 as LNHNV and CDR2 as YYDKDF (reference sequence). This CDR3 contains 13 residues. The V and J ends lost 8 bases and 7 bases, in that order; junction bases with no gene match: 0.

This clonotype came up many times. This beta chain is off target for a library built for alpha chains, so its abundance means little. V gene TRBV28 combines with J gene TRBJ2-1; 9 bases are shared with TRBD1. This CDR3 contains 14 residues. Germline V lookup: CDR1 MDHEN, CDR2 SYDVKM. V was pared by 6 bases and J by 6 bases, with 6 bases of the junction left unmatched. The CDR3, as DNA: TGTGCCAGCAGACCGCCGGGACAGGGCAATGAGCAGTTCTTC. Translating it yields CASRPPGQGNEQFF.

This clonotype showed up many times. A library prepared for alpha chains yielded this beta chain as an off-target read; its size is of little meaning. The chain combines TRBV28 with TRBJ2-2; TRBD2 matches at 12 bases. The CDR3 covers 15 residues. The ends lost 5 bases at V and 7 bases at J; junction bases unmatched: 5. Germline V gene data show CDR1 as MDHEN and CDR2 as SYDVKM. The CDR3 here is CASSLGLAGDGELFF. The CDR3 nucleotides are TGTGCCAGCAGTCTGGGACTAGCGGGCGACGGGGAGCTGTTTTTT.

Sample share makes this clonotype large. As an off-target read in a library built for alpha chains, this beta chain has a frequency of little significance. Here the CDR3 reads CASSVGQPAMNTEAFF. The CDR3 coding sequence is TGCGCCAGCAGCGTGGGACAGCCCGCCATGAACACTGAAGCTTTCTTT. The chain has TRBV5-1 and TRBJ1-1, with 7 bases aligning to TRBD1. Germline V CDR1 and CDR2: SGHRS, YFSETQ. This CDR3 has 16 amino acids. With 4 bases clipped from V and 0 bases from J, the junction kept 9 bases outside the gene matches.

This clonotype was seen repeatedly, ten times or more. Within a library made for alpha chains, this beta chain is off target, and its count is uninformative. This chain connects TRBV10-3 to TRBJ2-7; no firm D call. V was cut by 0 bases and J by 6 bases, with 12 bases left in between. This CDR3 is 14 amino acids long. Germline CDR1 reads ENHRY; CDR2 reads SYGVKD. CDR3 amino acids: CAISESKSWSEQYF. The CDR3 coding sequence is TGTGCCATCAGTGAGTCGAAATCGTGGTCCGAGCAGTACTTC.

This clonotype was seen ten or more times. A library prepared for alpha chains yielded this beta chain as an off-target read; its size is of little meaning. The rearrangement uses TRBV12-3 or TRBV12-4 and TRBJ1-6; D is unresolved. CDR3 length: 14 amino acids. Deletions cut 2 bases from V and 7 bases from J, with 9 bases between. The CDR3 nucleotides are TGTGCCAGCAGTTTAAGAGGGTTCAATTCACCCCTCCACTTT. This translates into CASSLRGFNSPLHF.

This clonotype has at least ten counts. This beta chain is off target for a library built for alpha chains, so its abundance means little. The V call is TRBV2, the J call TRBJ1-1, with D possibly being TRBD1 (6 bases). The germline V gene encodes CDR1 SNHLY and CDR2 FYNNEI. V dropped 0 bases and J dropped 5 bases, with 13 bases sitting between them. This CDR3 has 15 amino acids. CDR3 sequence: CASSEAPGEVTEAFF. CDR3 in DNA: TGTGCCAGCAGTGAAGCGCCAGGGGAGGTAACTGAAGCTTTCTTT.

By frequency in the sample, this clonotype is medium-sized. This beta chain is a stray sequence in a library constructed for alpha chains; its clone size is not meaningful. This rearrangement joins TRBV5-4 to TRBJ2-5, with 10 bases lining up with TRBD2. Per the germline V gene, CDR1 is SGHNT and CDR2 is YYREEE (reference sequence). The CDR3 has 17 amino acids. V lost 7 bases to trimming and J lost 3 bases; unmatched junction nucleotides: 15. The CDR3 loop is CASGGRPGTSAKETQYF. The CDR3 region has the DNA TGTGCCAGCGGCGGAAGGCCCGGGACTAGCGCCAAAGAGACCCAGTACTTC.

Note on this clonotype: Because the library targeted alpha chains, this beta chain is an off-target read whose size means little. CDR3 sequence reads: CASSPYHGGEAKNIQYF. The CDR3 DNA reads as TGTGCCAGTAGTCCCTATCACGGGGGGGAAGCCAAAAACATTCAGTACTTC. The rearrangement joins TRBV19 to TRBJ2-4; the match to TRBD2 covers 8 bases. CDR3 length equals 17 residues. The V segment lost 5 bases and the J segment 0 bases; nucleotides outside the gene matches: 9. CDR1 LNHDA and CDR2 SQIVND come from the germline V gene (reference sequence).